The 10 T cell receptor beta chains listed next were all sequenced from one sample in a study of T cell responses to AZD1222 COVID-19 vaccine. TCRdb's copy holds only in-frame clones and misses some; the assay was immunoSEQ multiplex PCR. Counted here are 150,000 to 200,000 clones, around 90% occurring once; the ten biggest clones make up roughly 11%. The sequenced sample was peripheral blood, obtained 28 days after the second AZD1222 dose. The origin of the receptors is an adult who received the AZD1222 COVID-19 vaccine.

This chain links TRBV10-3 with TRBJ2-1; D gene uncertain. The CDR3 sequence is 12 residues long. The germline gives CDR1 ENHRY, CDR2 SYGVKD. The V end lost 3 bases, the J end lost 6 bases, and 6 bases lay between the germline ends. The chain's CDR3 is CAISDLANEQFF. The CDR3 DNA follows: TGTGCCATCAGTGATTTGGCCAATGAGCAGTTCTTC.

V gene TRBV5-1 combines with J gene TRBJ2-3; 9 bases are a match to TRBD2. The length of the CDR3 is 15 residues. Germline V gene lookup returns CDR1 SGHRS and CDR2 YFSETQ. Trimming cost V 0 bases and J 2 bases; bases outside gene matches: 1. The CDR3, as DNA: TGCGCCAGCAGCTTGGCTAGCGGGGACACAGATACGCAGTATTTT. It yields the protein CASSLASGDTDTQYF.

This CDR3 is CASSLGWERPAYEQYF. As DNA, the CDR3 is TGTGCCAGCAGCTTAGGATGGGAAAGGCCTGCCTACGAGCAGTACTTC. The rearrangement uses TRBV11-2 and TRBJ2-7; D is unclear. V was pared by 1 base and J by 2 bases, with 15 bases between. CDR1 is SGHAT and CDR2 is FQNNGV in the germline V gene. The CDR3 covers 16 residues.

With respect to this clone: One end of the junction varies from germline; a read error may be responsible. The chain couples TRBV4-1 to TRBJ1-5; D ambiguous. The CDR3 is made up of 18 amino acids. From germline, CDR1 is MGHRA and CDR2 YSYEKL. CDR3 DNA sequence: TGCGCCAGCAGCAAAGAGGTCCGGCAGGTAGATAGCAATCAGCCCCAGCATTTT. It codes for CASSKEVRQVDSNQPQHF.

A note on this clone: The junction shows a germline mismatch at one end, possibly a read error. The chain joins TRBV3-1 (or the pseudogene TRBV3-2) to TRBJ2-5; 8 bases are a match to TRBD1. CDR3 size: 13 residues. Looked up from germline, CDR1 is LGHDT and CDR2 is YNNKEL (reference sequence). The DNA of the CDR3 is TGTGCCAGCAGCCAAGATACAGGCAGGGGGCATAACTTC. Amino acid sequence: CASSQDTGRGHNF.

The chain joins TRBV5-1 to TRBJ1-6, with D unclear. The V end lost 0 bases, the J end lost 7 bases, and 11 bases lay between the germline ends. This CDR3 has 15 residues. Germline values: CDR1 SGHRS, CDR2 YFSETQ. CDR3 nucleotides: TGCGCCAGCAGCTTGGACTCCGACATAAATTCACCCCTCCACTTT. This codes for CASSLDSDINSPLHF. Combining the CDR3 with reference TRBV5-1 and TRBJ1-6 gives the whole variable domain KAGVTQTPRYLIKTRGQQVTLSCSPISGHRSVSWYQQTPGQGLQFLFEYFSETQRNKGNFPGRFSGRQFSNSRSEMNVSTLELGDSALYLCASSLDSDINSPLHFGNGTRLTVT.

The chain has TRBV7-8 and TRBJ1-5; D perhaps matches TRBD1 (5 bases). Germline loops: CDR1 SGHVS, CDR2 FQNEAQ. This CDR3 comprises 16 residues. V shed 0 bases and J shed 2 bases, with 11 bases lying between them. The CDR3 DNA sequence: TGTGCCAGCAGCTTAGCGGGCCCGGGGGGCAATCAGCCCCAGCATTTT. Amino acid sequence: CASSLAGPGGNQPQHF.

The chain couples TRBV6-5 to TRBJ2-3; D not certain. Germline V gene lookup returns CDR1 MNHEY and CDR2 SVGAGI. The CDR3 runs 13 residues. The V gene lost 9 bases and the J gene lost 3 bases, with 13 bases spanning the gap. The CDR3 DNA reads TGTGCCAGTCAAATTTACGGGACAGATACGCAGTATTTT. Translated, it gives CASQIYGTDTQYF.

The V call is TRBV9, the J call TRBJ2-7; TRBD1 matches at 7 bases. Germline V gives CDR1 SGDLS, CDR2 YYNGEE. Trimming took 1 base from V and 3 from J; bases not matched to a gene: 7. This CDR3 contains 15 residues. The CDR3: CASSVKGARVYEQYF. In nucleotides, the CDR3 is TGTGCCAGCAGCGTAAAGGGGGCGCGGGTCTACGAGCAGTACTTC.

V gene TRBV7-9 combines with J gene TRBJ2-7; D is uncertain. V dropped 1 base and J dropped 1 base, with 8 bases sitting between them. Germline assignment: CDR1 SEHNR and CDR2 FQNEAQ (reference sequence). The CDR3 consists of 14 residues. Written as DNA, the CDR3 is TGTGCCAGCAGCTTAGAGGGCCGTTCCTACGAGCAGTACTTC. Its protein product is CASSLEGRSYEQYF.